This T cell receptor (beta chain) appears in the sequencing data of a study of T cell changes during pregnancy in multiple sclerosis. The repertoire was sequenced with immunoSEQ multiplex PCR; TCRdb's copy has only in-frame clones and lacks some. The repertoire consists of 65,000 to 90,000 clones, with around 92% occurring once and the leading ten covering about 2.8%. This clone appeared once. Per germline, CDR1 SNHLY and CDR2 FYNNEI. Trimming pared 3 bases from V and 0 bases from J, leaving 9 bases between. There are 15 residues in the CDR3. The chain carries TRBV2 and TRBJ2-1; maybe TRBD2 (5 bases). The sequencing here drew on peripheral blood, taken in the third trimester of pregnancy. This TCR was sampled from a female donor in good health, enrolled as a control in a pregnancy study. Here the CDR3 DNA reads TGTGCCAGCAGTGAGCACGGAGGCTCCTACAATGAGCAGTTCTTC. Protein sequence: CASSEHGGSYNEQFF.